This T cell receptor (beta chain) is from a study of blood T cell repertoires in COVID-19. On the study more broadly: The United States, Italy and Spain provided the acute and convalescent COVID-19 samples. T cells, B-cell-depleted T cells, or PBMCs supplied cDNA or gDNA.

CDR1 is SGHNT, CDR2 YENEEA, per germline. V dropped 5 bases and J dropped 6 bases, with 11 bases sitting between them. CDR3 size: 13 residues. Authors' methods: Scientists estimated how many nucleated cells there were by amplifying reference gene primers. Here immunoSEQ multiplex PCR was the method, and the copy in TCRdb shows in-frame clones only, minus some. The DNA gave D and trimming, while V, J and clone size come from that table. The data show 120,000 to 150,000 clones, approximately 89% seen once. The clonotype comes from a human donor in a cohort sampled during active COVID-19. The chain has TRBV11-3 and TRBJ2-4, with D possibly being TRBD1 (6 bases). Sequenced sample: peripheral blood. CDR3 in amino acids: CASSAGVLNIQYF. Written as DNA, the CDR3 is TGTGCCAGCAGCGCAGGGGTCTTAAACATTCAGTACTTC.